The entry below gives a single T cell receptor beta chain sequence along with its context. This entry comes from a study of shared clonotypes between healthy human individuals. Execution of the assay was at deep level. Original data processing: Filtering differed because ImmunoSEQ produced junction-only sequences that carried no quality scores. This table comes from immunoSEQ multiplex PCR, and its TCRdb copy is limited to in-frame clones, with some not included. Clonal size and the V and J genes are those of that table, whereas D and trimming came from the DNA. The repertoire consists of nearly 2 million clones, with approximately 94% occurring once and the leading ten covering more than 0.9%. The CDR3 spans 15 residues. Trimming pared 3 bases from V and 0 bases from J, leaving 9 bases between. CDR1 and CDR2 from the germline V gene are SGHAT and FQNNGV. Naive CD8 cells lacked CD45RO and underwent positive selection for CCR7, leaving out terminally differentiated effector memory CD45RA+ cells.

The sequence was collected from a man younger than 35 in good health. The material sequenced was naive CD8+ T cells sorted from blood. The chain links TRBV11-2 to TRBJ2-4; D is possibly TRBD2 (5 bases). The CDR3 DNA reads TGTGCCAGCAGCTTTCACGCGGGAGCCAAAAACATTCAGTACTTC. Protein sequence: CASSFHAGAKNIQYF.